A single T cell receptor (beta chain) is shown here with its context. What it recognizes is unknown. Using RNA transcripts as the source, TCR beta CDR3 regions were amplified. During a first-round RT-PCR of the TCR CDR3, the HTBI primer set was used. TCRdb passed the multiplex PCR reads through MiXCR, listing each CDR3 protein once. The sample holds fewer than 350,000 distinct CDR3 sequences; roughly 15% are singletons and the top ten take under 8%. The data were obtained in a study of T cells in Graves' hyperthyroidism and ophthalmopathy. Study observations and caveats: Researchers found most expanded thyroid clonotypes above 0.001 in blood as well. A model of 13 V-J pairs discriminated ophthalmopathy from stable hyperthyroidism.

Thyroid ultrasound and orbital computed tomography, with clinical symptoms and serum thyroxine and TRAb, informed diagnoses. The PBMCs were sourced from fresh peripheral blood (around 9.9 ml). This CDR3 spans 18 amino acids. Germline loops: CDR1 SGHTA, CDR2 FQGTGA. Between the trimmed V and J ends, which lost 0 bases and 6 bases, there was a span of 21 bases. The V gene is TRBV7-3, the J gene TRBJ2-1; D possibly corresponds to TRBD2 (6 bases). Sequenced sample: blood. The TCR was taken from a woman aged 40 to 49 with Graves' hyperthyroidism. In DNA, the CDR3 is TGTGCCAGCAGCTTAACATCGGGAGCCCCCGGGACGTTCAATGAGCAGTTCTTC. This sequence encodes CASSLTSGAPGTFNEQFF.